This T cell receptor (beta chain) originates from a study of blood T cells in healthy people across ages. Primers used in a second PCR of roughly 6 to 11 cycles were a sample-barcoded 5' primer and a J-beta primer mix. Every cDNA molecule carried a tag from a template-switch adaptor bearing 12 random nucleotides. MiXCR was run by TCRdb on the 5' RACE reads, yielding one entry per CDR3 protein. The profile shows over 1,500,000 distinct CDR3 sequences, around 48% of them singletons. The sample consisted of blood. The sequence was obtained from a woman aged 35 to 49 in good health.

CDR3 nucleotides: TGCAGTGCTGGACACGAGGGAAACCGAGAGACCCAGTACTTC. Its translation: CSAGHEGNRETQYF. The chain employs TRBV20-1 and TRBJ2-5, with D possibly being TRBD1 or TRBD2 (5 bases each). Germline values: CDR1 DFQATT, CDR2 SNEGSKA (reference sequence). The CDR3 is 14 residues long. The V and J ends lost 5 bases and 4 bases respectively, with 17 bases between them.